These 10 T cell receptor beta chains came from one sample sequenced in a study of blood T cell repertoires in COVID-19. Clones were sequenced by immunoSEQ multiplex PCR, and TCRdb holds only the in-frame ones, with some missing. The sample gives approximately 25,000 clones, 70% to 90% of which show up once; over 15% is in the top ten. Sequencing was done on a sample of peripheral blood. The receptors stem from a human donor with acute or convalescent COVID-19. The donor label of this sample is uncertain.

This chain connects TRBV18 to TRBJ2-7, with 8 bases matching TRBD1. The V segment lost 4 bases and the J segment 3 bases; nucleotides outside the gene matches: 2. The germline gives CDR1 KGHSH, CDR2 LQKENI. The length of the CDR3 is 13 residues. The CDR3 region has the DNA TGTGCCAGCTCACTGGGACAGGTCTACGAGCAGTACTTC. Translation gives CASSLGQVYEQYF.

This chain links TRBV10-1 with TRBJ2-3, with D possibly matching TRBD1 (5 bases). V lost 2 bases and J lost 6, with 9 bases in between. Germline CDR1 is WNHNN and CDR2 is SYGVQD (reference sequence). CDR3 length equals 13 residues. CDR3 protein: CASSEGAFDTQYF. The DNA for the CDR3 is TGCGCCAGCAGTGAGGGGGCGTTCGATACGCAGTATTTT.

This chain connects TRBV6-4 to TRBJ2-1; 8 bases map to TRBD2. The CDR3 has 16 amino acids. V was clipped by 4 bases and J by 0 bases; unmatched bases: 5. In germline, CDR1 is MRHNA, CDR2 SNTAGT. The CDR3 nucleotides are TGTGCCAGCAGTGCCGCGGGGGGCGGCTCCTACAATGAGCAGTTCTTC. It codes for CASSAAGGGSYNEQFF.

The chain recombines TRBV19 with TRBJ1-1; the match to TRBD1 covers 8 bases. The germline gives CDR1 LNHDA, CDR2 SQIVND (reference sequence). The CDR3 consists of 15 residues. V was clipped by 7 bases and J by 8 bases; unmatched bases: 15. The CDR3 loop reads CASKYQGAGYSEAFF. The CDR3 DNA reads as TGTGCCAGTAAATATCAGGGGGCAGGCTATTCCGAAGCTTTCTTT.

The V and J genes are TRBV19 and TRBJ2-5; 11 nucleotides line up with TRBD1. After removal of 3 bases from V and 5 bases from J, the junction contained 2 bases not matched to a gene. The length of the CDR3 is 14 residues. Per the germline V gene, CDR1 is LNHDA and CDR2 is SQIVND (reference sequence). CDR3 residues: CASSMDRGRETQYF. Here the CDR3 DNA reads TGTGCCAGTAGTATGGACAGGGGGCGGGAGACCCAGTACTTC.

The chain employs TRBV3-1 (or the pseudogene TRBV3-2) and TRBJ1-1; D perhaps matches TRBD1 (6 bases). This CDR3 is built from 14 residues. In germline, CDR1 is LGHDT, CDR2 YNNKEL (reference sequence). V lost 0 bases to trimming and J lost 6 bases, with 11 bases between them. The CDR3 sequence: CASSQEVGASEAFF. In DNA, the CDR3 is TGTGCCAGCAGCCAAGAAGTGGGGGCGTCTGAAGCTTTCTTT.

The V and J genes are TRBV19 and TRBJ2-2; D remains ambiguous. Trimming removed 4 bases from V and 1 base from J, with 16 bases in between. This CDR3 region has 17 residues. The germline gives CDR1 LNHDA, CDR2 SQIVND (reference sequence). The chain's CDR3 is CASSSPLRLLNTGELFF. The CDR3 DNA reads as TGTGCCAGTAGTAGCCCCCTGAGACTCCTGAACACCGGGGAGCTGTTTTTT.

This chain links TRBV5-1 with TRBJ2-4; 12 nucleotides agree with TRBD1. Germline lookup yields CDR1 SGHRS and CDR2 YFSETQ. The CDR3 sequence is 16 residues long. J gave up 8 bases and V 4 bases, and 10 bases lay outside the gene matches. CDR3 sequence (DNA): TGCGCCAGCAGCGTCGCGGGGACAGGGGGCCGGGACATTCAGTACTTC. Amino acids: CASSVAGTGGRDIQYF.

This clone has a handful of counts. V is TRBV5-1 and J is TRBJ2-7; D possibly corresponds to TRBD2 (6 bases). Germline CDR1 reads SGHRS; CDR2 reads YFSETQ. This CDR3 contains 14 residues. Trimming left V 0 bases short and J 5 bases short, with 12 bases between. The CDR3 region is CASSLGTTPDEQYF. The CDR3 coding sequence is TGCGCCAGCAGCTTGGGGACTACCCCAGACGAGCAGTACTTC.

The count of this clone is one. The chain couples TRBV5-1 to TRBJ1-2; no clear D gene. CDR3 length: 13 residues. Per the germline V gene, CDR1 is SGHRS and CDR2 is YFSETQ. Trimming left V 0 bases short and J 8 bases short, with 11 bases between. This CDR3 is CASSLEQVQGYTF. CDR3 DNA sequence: TGCGCCAGCAGCTTGGAGCAGGTCCAGGGCTACACCTTC.